The 13 T cell receptor beta chains below were found in one sample sequenced in a study of T cell responses to AZD1222 COVID-19 vaccine (dated by TCRdb to the early 2020s). Receptor amplification or capture employed the immunoSEQ multiplex PCR assay. This immuneACCESS table, as held by TCRdb, lists in-frame sequences with V and J called but not all clones. Of the missing ones, under half trace to an unresolved V gene in checked studies; the others have no known cause. The table for this sample lists about 140,000 clones; about nine tenths of them were counted only once. The leading ten clones occupy around 3.6% of the sample. Per the publication, the time point label means: baseline before first vaccination. The material was peripheral blood, obtained on day 0 of AZD1222 vaccination. Receptor source: an adult in good health.

The chain links TRBV6-6 to TRBJ2-3; D might be TRBD1 (6 bases). CDR1 and CDR2 from the germline V gene are MNHNY and SVGAGI (reference sequence). The V and J ends lost 2 bases and 1 base respectively, with 13 bases between them. This CDR3 is built from 16 residues. CDR3 amino acids: CASSYGQTLRTDTQYF. DNA of the CDR3: TGTGCCAGCAGTTACGGACAGACCCTGCGCACAGATACGCAGTATTTT.

The chain is built from TRBV23-1 and TRBJ2-1; D not resolved. TRBV23-1 is an open reading frame, and its role is uncertain. V dropped 4 bases and J dropped 8 bases, with 6 bases sitting between them. This CDR3 contains 11 residues. CDR3 nucleotide sequence: TGCGCCAGCAGTCGTCTCTATGAGCAGTTCTTC. Its protein is CASSRLYEQFF.

This chain connects TRBV10-3 to TRBJ1-1; 7 nucleotides agree with TRBD1. Trimming cost V 11 bases and J 0 bases; bases outside gene matches: 6. Per the germline V gene, CDR1 is ENHRY and CDR2 is SYGVKD. CDR3 size: 13 residues. CDR3 coding DNA: TGTGCCGGCAGGGACAGCGTGAACACTGAAGCTTTCTTT. Protein: CAGRDSVNTEAFF.

A few counts support this clone. The genes are TRBV6-1 and TRBJ1-2; D is uncertain. Germline assignment: CDR1 MNHNS and CDR2 SASEGT. The CDR3 spans 16 residues. The V and J ends lost 0 bases and 4 bases respectively, with 15 bases between them. The CDR3 DNA reads as TGTGCCAGCAGTGAAGCCCAGCCGAGATCAGGCTATGGCTACACCTTC. It yields the protein CASSEAQPRSGYGYTF.

J is TRBJ1-6 and V is TRBV27; the match to TRBD1 covers 7 bases. Trimming took 5 bases from V and 3 from J; bases not matched to a gene: 13. CDR3 size: 18 residues. The germline CDR1 and CDR2 sequences are MNHEY and SMNVEV (reference sequence). The CDR3 DNA follows: TGTGCCAGCAGTCCAACAGGGGAGGAGTTACACTATAATTCACCCCTCCACTTT. This encodes CASSPTGEELHYNSPLHF.

The V gene is TRBV4-3, the J gene TRBJ2-7; 8 bases map to TRBD1. This CDR3 has 17 amino acids. The germline gives CDR1 LGHNA, CDR2 YSLEER. Unmatched junction bases numbered 10, after V lost 1 base and J lost 2 bases. In DNA form, the CDR3 reads TGCGCCAGCAGCCAAGGCCTGACAGGGGCCACCGCCTACGAGCAGTACTTC. It codes for CASSQGLTGATAYEQYF.

The J gene is TRBJ2-2, the V gene TRBV19, with 16 bases that match TRBD2. Germline values: CDR1 LNHDA, CDR2 SQIVND (reference sequence). V dropped 5 bases and J dropped 6; count of bases not matched to a gene: 12. The CDR3 loop spans 19 amino acids. The CDR3 spells CASSLRTGTSGRASGELFF. For the CDR3, the DNA is TGTGCCAGTAGTCTCAGGACAGGGACTAGCGGGAGGGCCTCCGGGGAGCTGTTTTTT.

The rearrangement joins TRBV5-6 to TRBJ2-2, with 7 bases matching TRBD1. This CDR3 is 14 amino acids long. Germline lookup yields CDR1 SGHDT and CDR2 YYEEEE. The J segment lost 6 bases and the V segment lost 2 bases, leaving 4 bases of the junction unmatched. CDR3 sequence reads: CASSFRQGPGELFF. The CDR3 DNA follows: TGTGCCAGCAGCTTCCGACAGGGTCCCGGGGAGCTGTTTTTT.

The V and J genes are TRBV18 and TRBJ1-2; the D is unclear. Germline CDR1 KGHSH, CDR2 LQKENI. CDR3 size: 18 residues. V lost 3 bases and J lost 0, with 20 bases in between. The CDR3 here is CASSPTRGGRVANYGYTF. For the CDR3, the DNA is TGTGCCAGCTCACCGACCCGGGGAGGGCGGGTAGCTAACTATGGCTACACCTTC.

V is TRBV7-2 and J is TRBJ2-3; 12 bases align to TRBD2. The length of the CDR3 is 14 residues. The trim removed 11 bases at V and 4 bases at J, leaving 7 bases unmatched. CDR1 and CDR2 (germline): SGHTA, FQGNSA. CDR3 residues: CACALAGGADTQYF. The CDR3 nucleotides read TGTGCCTGCGCACTAGCGGGGGGCGCAGATACGCAGTATTTT.

The chain carries TRBV6-5 and TRBJ2-1, with 9 bases lining up with TRBD2. V gave up 8 bases and J gave up 4 bases; unmatched junction bases: 6. The CDR3 extends over 14 amino acids. The germline gives CDR1 MNHEY, CDR2 SVGAGI. The CDR3: CASHPGLAYNEQFF. The CDR3, as DNA: TGTGCCAGCCATCCGGGACTAGCATACAATGAGCAGTTCTTC.

The J gene is TRBJ2-6, the V gene TRBV10-3; a possible D gene is TRBD2 (6 bases). Trimming pared 5 bases from V and 8 bases from J, leaving 16 bases between. The germline gives CDR1 ENHRY, CDR2 SYGVKD. The CDR3 is 15 residues long. For the CDR3, the DNA is TGTGCCATCAGTAAATCCGGGAGAGATTCCAACGTCCTGACTTTC. Its translation: CAISKSGRDSNVLTF.

Concerning this clone: Compared with germline, one end of the junction differs, possibly owing to a read error. The rearrangement uses TRBV30 and TRBJ2-5; TRBD2 might be the D (6 bases). The CDR3 loop spans 13 amino acids. Germline lookup yields CDR1 GTSNPN and CDR2 SVGIG (reference sequence). The CDR3 coding sequence is TGTGCCTGGAGTGTGAGTTGGGAGGATCGAGGCAACTTC. Amino acid sequence: CAWSVSWEDRGNF.